This TCR beta chain is drawn from a study of somatic mutations in cytotoxic T cells in rheumatoid arthritis. Study at large: Flow sorting at nearly 100% purity was applied to some V beta antibody-stained T-cell populations, which included V beta1+ cells sequenced for TCRB.

Study results and limitations: Of around 60 patients, roughly 8 had a largest CD8+ clone that exceeded 20% of CD8+ cells. The modest underrepresentation of TRBV07 observed in rheumatoid arthritis patients was not subjected to multiple-comparison adjustment. Comparison of CD8+ T-cell clonality between rheumatoid arthritis patients and age-matched healthy controls yielded no significant difference.

V dropped 4 bases and J dropped 3; count of bases not matched to a gene: 7. The CDR3 extends over 17 amino acids. Per the germline V gene, CDR1 is MGHRA and CDR2 is YSYEKL. A note on this clone: The target antigen is unknown.

The method was immunoSEQ multiplex PCR; TCRdb's version includes in-frame clones alone and lacks a portion of them. The sample carries 3,500 to 5,000 clones, around 93% recorded once. This sequence originates from a woman aged 55-75 years with rheumatoid arthritis. The material sequenced was CD8+ T cells sorted from blood. The chain joins TRBV4-1 to TRBJ2-1; 12 nucleotides agree with TRBD2. Here the CDR3 reads CASSLRTSGAFYNEQFF. CDR3 DNA sequence: TGCGCCAGCAGCCTTCGGACTAGCGGGGCCTTCTACAATGAGCAGTTCTTC.